This T cell receptor beta chain was sequenced for a study of T cell responses to AZD1222 COVID-19 vaccine. Points from the study as a whole: Seropositive status at baseline applied to only six AZD1222 recipients.

The CDR3 length is 13 residues. J lost 5 bases, V lost 2 bases, and 5 bases had no gene match. CDR1 and CDR2 from the germline V gene are GTSNPN and SVGIG (reference sequence). This clone was counted a few times. Its target is not known. Measured with immunoSEQ multiplex PCR; TCRdb has only the in-frame clones, and not every one. The sample holds about 140,000 clones, 92% seen once. The V call is TRBV30, the J call TRBJ1-1; 7 nucleotides align to TRBD1. The receptor's source is an adult in good health. Sequenced material: peripheral blood, taken on day 0 of AZD1222 vaccination. The CDR3 here is CAWSPDRETEAFF. CDR3 bases: TGTGCCTGGAGTCCCGACAGGGAGACTGAAGCTTTCTTT.